Reported below is one TCR beta chain. Only in-frame clones appear in the TCRdb table, and some are missing; sequencing was by immunoSEQ multiplex PCR. The table lists some 10,000 clones, about 85% of them singletons. The V and J ends lost 5 bases and 7 bases respectively, with 10 bases between them. CDR1 and CDR2 (germline): SGDLS, YYNGEE. The CDR3 contains 13 residues. This sample was taken from a study of T cells in localized non-small cell lung cancer. The clonotype was recovered from a male donor aged 60 or over with stage III lung adenocarcinoma. The chain is built from TRBV9 and TRBJ1-6; D remains unclear. The material sequenced was peripheral blood, taken before any cancer treatment. The CDR3 protein is CASSETANSPLHF. The CDR3 nucleotides read TGTGCCAGCAGTGAAACAGCAAATTCACCCCTCCACTTT. The full variable domain, its missing parts supplied by reference TRBV9 and TRBJ1-6, is DSGVTQTPKHLITATGQRVTLRCSPRSGDLSVYWYQQSLDQGLQFLIQYYNGEERAKGNILERFSAQQFPDLHSELNLSSLELGDSALYFCASSETANSPLHFGNGTRLTVT.